This T cell receptor beta chain was documented in a study of OX40 agonist ivuxolimab in advanced cancers. The CDR3 extends over 12 amino acids. CDR1 is LNHDA and CDR2 is SQIVND in the germline V gene (reference sequence). V dropped 10 bases and J dropped 8 bases, with 17 bases sitting between them. This table comes from immunoSEQ multiplex PCR, and its TCRdb copy is limited to in-frame clones, with some not included. The table has roughly 100,000 clones, 90% seen once. The sequence was obtained from an adult with an advanced solid tumor such as melanoma, head and neck, liver or kidney cancer. The source material was CD4+ or CD8+ T cells sorted from blood, sampled in a trial of the OX40 agonist ivuxolimab. The V gene is TRBV19, the J gene TRBJ1-2; D ambiguous. The CDR3 loop reads CATAQKLNGYTF. In DNA form, the CDR3 reads TGTGCCACGGCCCAGAAACTTAACGGCTACACCTTC.